Below, one T cell receptor (beta chain) is given with its context. Its cognate antigen is unknown. The sample belongs to a study of OX40 agonist ivuxolimab in advanced cancers. Libraries were prepared by immunoSEQ multiplex PCR; TCRdb keeps only in-frame clonotypes and omits some of them. The top ten hold over 45% of the sample, which has fewer than 25,000 clones, 75% to 85% seen once. General study findings and limits: Among the least clonally expanded were partial responders at 0.1-3.0 mg/kg.

Source: CD4+ or CD8+ T cells sorted from blood, taken in a trial of the OX40 agonist ivuxolimab. This TCR was sampled from an adult with an advanced solid tumor such as melanoma, head and neck, liver or kidney cancer.

This CDR3 reads CASSPRLTLTANYGYTF. Here the CDR3 DNA reads TGTGCCAGCAGTCCCCGCCTTACGCTAACAGCTAACTATGGCTACACCTTC. V gene TRBV27 combines with J gene TRBJ1-2; D is undetermined. The CDR3 is made up of 17 amino acids. From germline, CDR1 is MNHEY and CDR2 SMNVEV (reference sequence). With 5 bases removed from V and 0 bases from J, the gap between germline ends came to 19 bases.